The TCR beta chain under discussion was sequenced for a study of blood T cell repertoires in COVID-19. Data came from immunoSEQ multiplex PCR; TCRdb stores just in-frame clones and leaves some out. Of 100,000 to 150,000 clones in the sample, roughly four fifths were seen once. This clone was detected only once. Enrolled through a virtual design, the participants were between roughly 18 and 100 years of age and came from 24 US areas. Clinical history as reported by participants underpinned cohort assignment. Sample: PBMCs or T cells enriched from blood (not recorded which). The TCR was taken from a man in his forties or fifties with acute COVID-19.

The CDR3 region has the DNA TGTGCCAGCAGCTCTCAGACAGGAACATACGAAAAACTGTTTTTT. The encoded protein is CASSSQTGTYEKLFF. This chain connects TRBV7-6 to TRBJ1-4; possibly TRBD1 for D (6 bases). The V gene lost 4 bases and the J gene lost 8 bases, with 17 bases spanning the gap. Germline lookup yields CDR1 SGHVS and CDR2 FNYEAQ. The length of the CDR3 is 15 residues.